This TCR beta chain emerged from a study of T-cell reconstitution after alpha-beta-depleted transplantation in children. This clonotype was counted ten times or more. Its antigen is undetermined. As it was prepared, the TCRbeta library received unique molecular identifiers. Each CDR3 protein gets one entry after TCRdb re-called the PCR reads with MiXCR. The repertoire holds 400,000 to 550,000 distinct CDR3 sequences, over 9.5% seen once, with just over 2% in the top ten. The V gene lost 0 bases and the J gene lost 1 base, with 13 bases spanning the gap. In germline, CDR1 is MGHRA, CDR2 YSYEKL. There are 16 residues in the CDR3. Points from the study as a whole: As was reported, about two months after transplant, alpha-beta T cells came from several hundred expanded graft clones.

The TCR originated in a child under 10 years old with inherited bone marrow failure, due to receive a stem cell transplant. The input for sequencing was PBMCs, taken before TCRalphabeta/CD19-depleted stem cell transplant. The chain links TRBV4-1 to TRBJ2-7; D is perhaps TRBD1 or TRBD2 (5 bases each). This CDR3 reads CASSQDRGSGSYEQYF. CDR3 sequence (DNA): TGCGCCAGCAGCCAAGACCGGGGCTCTGGATCCTACGAGCAGTACTTC.